This TCR beta chain came from a study of blood T cell repertoires in COVID-19. The method was immunoSEQ multiplex PCR; TCRdb's version includes in-frame clones alone and lacks a portion of them. This sample has approximately 300,000 clones, with 86% found just once. The CDR3 consists of 15 residues. V lost 7 bases to trimming and J lost 2 bases, with 18 bases between them. CDR1 and CDR2 from the germline V gene are MNHEY and SMNVEV (reference sequence). The rearrangement uses TRBV27 and TRBJ2-7; D may be TRBD1 (6 bases). The sequencing input was peripheral blood. This sequence was found in a woman in her 50s with acute or convalescent COVID-19. The CDR3 nucleotides are TGTGCCAGCAACCTAAAACAGGGTTCAACCTACGAGCAGTACTTC. It codes for CASNLKQGSTYEQYF.